The T cell receptor (beta chain) under discussion was sequenced for a study of beta chain features in type 1 diabetes. This CDR3 region has 14 residues. Trimming removed 6 bases from V and 8 bases from J; junction bases left unmatched: 6. Germline loops: CDR1 SSHAT, CDR2 FNYEAQ (reference sequence). Only a few counts were recorded for this clone. Expressed TCRB transcripts were sequenced because the entire RNA isolate underwent reverse transcription. Measured with immunoSEQ multiplex PCR; TCRdb has only the in-frame clones, and not every one. The table shows about 130,000 clones, with about a tenth occurring only once.

V and J are TRBV7-7 and TRBJ1-4; 10 nucleotides line up with TRBD1. The specimen sequenced was central memory CD4+ T cells from blood. The sequence derives from a man between 18 and 35 years old in good health. The CDR3 is CASSIGTGVEKLFF. CDR3 coding DNA: TGTGCCAGCAGTATCGGGACAGGGGTCGAAAAACTGTTTTTT.